The 30 T cell receptor beta chains given below trace back to one sample, sequenced in a study of blood T cell repertoires in COVID-19. The repertoire was sequenced with immunoSEQ multiplex PCR; TCRdb's copy has only in-frame clones and lacks some. The profile shows hundreds of thousands of clones, about 90% of them singletons. The sequenced material came from peripheral blood. These receptors were taken from a woman in her twenties or thirties who had recovered from COVID-19.

The chain recombines TRBV9 with TRBJ1-2, with D uncertain. Germline V gene sequence: CDR1 SGDLS, CDR2 YYNGEE. Trimming stripped 6 bases from V and 7 bases from J, with 19 bases between. This CDR3 comprises 14 residues. CDR3 coding DNA: TGTGCCAGCAACCTCGACGCAGTTTCGGGTGGCTACACCTTC. This sequence encodes CASNLDAVSGGYTF.

For the CDR3, the DNA is TGTGCCAGCCGGAAGCGGAGTACTGGGACTTATGGCTACACCTTC. It translates to CASRKRSTGTYGYTF. V is TRBV6-5 and J is TRBJ1-2; TRBD1 is a possible D gene (5 bases). V dropped 8 bases and J dropped 5 bases, with 21 bases sitting between them. The germline gives CDR1 MNHEY, CDR2 SVGAGI. The CDR3 is 15 amino acids.

The J gene is TRBJ2-7, the V gene TRBV7-9; 8 bases map to TRBD2. Germline CDR1 and CDR2: SEHNR and FQNEAQ (reference sequence). Trimming at V came to 3 bases and at J to 2 bases, leaving 3 bases not matched to a gene. There are 14 residues in the CDR3. The CDR3 loop is CASSFAAGAYEQYF. CDR3 in DNA: TGTGCCAGCAGCTTCGCAGCGGGGGCCTACGAGCAGTACTTC.

The CDR3 sequence is CASSWTLNEQFF. Written as DNA, the CDR3 is TGTGCCAGCAGCTGGACACTCAATGAGCAGTTCTTC. This rearrangement joins TRBV11-2 to TRBJ2-1, with TRBD1 as a possible D gene (5 bases). The CDR3 runs to 12 residues. The V and J ends lost 4 bases and 6 bases respectively, with 7 bases between them. The germline V gene has CDR1 SGHAT and CDR2 FQNNGV.

This sequence joins TRBV15 and TRBJ2-7; 7 bases are shared with TRBD1. CDR3 length equals 15 residues. J lost 2 bases, V lost 2 bases, and 6 bases had no gene match. CDR1 is LNHNV and CDR2 is YYDKDF in the germline V gene (reference sequence). CDR3 DNA sequence: TGTGCCACCAGCAGACCCGGGACAGCCACCTACGAGCAGTACTTC. This encodes CATSRPGTATYEQYF. Looking up the rest from reference TRBV15 and TRBJ2-7 gives the full variable domain: DAMVIQNPRYQVTQFGKPVTLSCSQTLNHNVMYWYQQKSSQAPKLLFHYYDKDFNNEADTPDNFQSRRPNTSFCFLDIRSPGLGDTAMYLCATSRPGTATYEQYFGPGTRLTVT.

This chain links TRBV19 with TRBJ2-2; no clear D gene. The CDR3 runs to 16 residues. Between the trimmed V and J ends, which lost 3 bases and 0 bases, there was a span of 11 bases. Germline CDR1 is LNHDA and CDR2 is SQIVND (reference sequence). Here the CDR3 reads CASSIRKQTNTGELFF. CDR3 coding DNA: TGTGCCAGTAGTATTAGGAAACAGACGAACACCGGGGAGCTGTTTTTT.

This clone was seen once. This sequence joins TRBV5-1 and TRBJ1-5; 9 nucleotides agree with TRBD1. With V trimmed by 4 bases and J by 7 bases, 6 bases remained unmatched. This CDR3 is 14 amino acids long. The germline gives CDR1 SGHRS, CDR2 YFSETQ. CDR3 loop: CASSPGTGRQPQHF. Here the CDR3 DNA reads TGCGCCAGCAGCCCCGGGACAGGGAGGCAGCCCCAGCATTTT. Full variable domain (rest looked up from reference TRBV5-1 and TRBJ1-5): KAGVTQTPRYLIKTRGQQVTLSCSPISGHRSVSWYQQTPGQGLQFLFEYFSETQRNKGNFPGRFSGRQFSNSRSEMNVSTLELGDSALYLCASSPGTGRQPQHFGDGTRLSIL.

The genes are TRBV6-2 or TRBV6-3 and TRBJ2-7; a weak D match, TRBD2 (6 bases). This CDR3 comprises 12 residues. The germline V gene encodes CDR1 MNHEY and CDR2 SVGEGT. Trimming removed 6 bases from V and 4 bases from J, with 10 bases in between. CDR3 in DNA: TGTGCCAGCAGCTCGACTAGTTACGAGCAGTACTTC. Translated: CASSSTSYEQYF.

This clone occurred once. The rearrangement joins TRBV14 to TRBJ1-3, with a tentative D call TRBD1 (6 bases). The V end was cut by 3 bases, the J end by 0 bases, with 12 bases between. CDR1 is SGHDN, CDR2 FVKESK, per germline. The CDR3 has 16 amino acids. CDR3 sequence: CASSHPGANSGNTIYF. DNA for the CDR3: TGTGCCAGCAGCCACCCAGGGGCCAACTCTGGAAACACCATATATTTT.

The chain's CDR3 is CASSLDSLNQPQHF. The CDR3 DNA is TGCGCCAGCAGCTTGGACAGTCTCAATCAGCCCCAGCATTTT. The V call is TRBV5-1, the J call TRBJ1-5; no firm D call. Trimming took 0 bases from V and 3 from J, leaving 7 bases between them. The germline CDR1 and CDR2 sequences are SGHRS and YFSETQ. This CDR3 is built from 14 residues. The full variable domain, rest sourced from reference TRBV5-1 and TRBJ1-5, is KAGVTQTPRYLIKTRGQQVTLSCSPISGHRSVSWYQQTPGQGLQFLFEYFSETQRNKGNFPGRFSGRQFSNSRSEMNVSTLELGDSALYLCASSLDSLNQPQHFGDGTRLSIL.

The CDR3, as DNA: TGTGCCAGCAGTCAACTAGCTGTCGGGTCCTACGAGCAGTACTTC. Translated, it gives CASSQLAVGSYEQYF. This sequence joins TRBV28 and TRBJ2-7; D is perhaps TRBD2 (6 bases). V was trimmed by 5 bases and J by 1 base, leaving 15 bases between them. The CDR3 has 15 residues. Germline V gene sequence: CDR1 MDHEN, CDR2 SYDVKM.

The V gene is TRBV29-1, the J gene TRBJ2-5; D unresolved. CDR3 size: 12 residues. Trimming cost V 0 bases and J 8 bases, with 10 bases left between them. Per germline, CDR1 SQVTM and CDR2 ANQGSEA. CDR3 sequence: CSVEDQASTQYF. DNA for the CDR3: TGCAGCGTTGAAGATCAGGCGTCTACCCAGTACTTC.

The V and J genes are TRBV7-3 and TRBJ2-1; a weak D match, TRBD2 (5 bases). This CDR3 contains 12 residues. The V end was cut by 5 bases, the J end by 9 bases, with 11 bases between. Germline CDR1 is SGHTA and CDR2 is FQGTGA. CDR3 residues: CASSNARGEQFF. The CDR3 region has the DNA TGTGCCAGCAGCAACGCACGGGGTGAGCAGTTCTTC.

The chain couples TRBV7-3 to TRBJ2-1, with 7 bases identical to TRBD2. CDR3 size: 18 residues. Germline V gene sequence: CDR1 SGHTA, CDR2 FQGTGA. The J segment lost 5 bases and the V segment lost 2 bases, leaving 15 bases of the junction unmatched. The CDR3 coding sequence is TGTGCCAGCAGCTTATCCTCGACCGGCGGGAGCCGCAACAATGAGCAGTTCTTC. Translating gives CASSLSSTGGSRNNEQFF.

The chain joins TRBV18 to TRBJ2-1; D not resolved. This CDR3 contains 15 residues. The V end lost 2 bases, the J end lost 4 bases, and 12 bases lay between the germline ends. Germline CDR1 and CDR2: KGHSH and LQKENI. The CDR3 DNA reads as TGTGCCAGCTCACCAGAGGTTTTACTATACAATGAGCAGTTCTTC. This encodes CASSPEVLLYNEQFF.

The V call is TRBV10-3, the J call TRBJ1-1, with unresolved D. This CDR3 region has 13 residues. CDR1 is ENHRY, CDR2 SYGVKD, per germline. Trimming removed 4 bases at V and 3 bases at J, with 9 bases between. The CDR3, as DNA: TGTGCCATCAGTGTTTCCGGGGACACTGAAGCTTTCTTT. As protein: CAISVSGDTEAFF.

This clone appeared a few times. The chain has TRBV10-3 and TRBJ1-1; 7 bases map to TRBD1. Germline CDR1 reads ENHRY; CDR2 reads SYGVKD. This CDR3 spans 15 amino acids. V was pared by 1 base and J by 6 bases, with 8 bases of the junction left unmatched. The CDR3 coding sequence is TGTGCCATCAGTGAGTTAACAGGGGAGGTCGCTGAAGCTTTCTTT. Protein: CAISELTGEVAEAFF.

The V gene is TRBV27, the J gene TRBJ2-3; D gene uncertain. The CDR3 sequence is 15 residues long. CDR1 and CDR2 from the germline V gene are MNHEY and SMNVEV (reference sequence). V was pared by 5 bases and J by 0 bases, with 12 bases between. In DNA, the CDR3 is TGTGCCAGCAGTCCTGAGCGCGCTAGCACAGATACGCAGTATTTT. It translates to CASSPERASTDTQYF.

To note about this clone: The germline gene is not matched at one end of the junction; a read error may be the cause. CDR3 sequence: CASMGPSPTF. The CDR3 coding sequence is TGTGCCAGCATGGGGCCCTCCCCCACCTTC. V usage is TRBV28 and J usage is TRBJ2-7; weak D call: TRBD1 (5 bases). The CDR3 is made up of 10 amino acids. CDR1 and CDR2 from the germline V gene are MDHEN and SYDVKM.

The chain is built from TRBV6-1 and TRBJ1-5; no clear D gene. This CDR3 is 16 amino acids long. The V gene lost 0 bases and the J gene lost 2 bases, with 11 bases spanning the gap. Germline-derived CDR1 and CDR2 are MNHNS and SASEGT. This CDR3 is CASSEALGGRNQPQHF. The CDR3 DNA sequence: TGTGCCAGCAGTGAAGCGCTCGGCGGGCGCAATCAGCCCCAGCATTTT.

V is TRBV28 and J is TRBJ1-6; TRBD1 agrees at 10 bases. V shed 4 bases, J shed 8 bases, and the junction held 5 bases outside the gene matches. CDR3 length: 15 residues. Germline V gene sequence: CDR1 MDHEN, CDR2 SYDVKM. CDR3 sequence reads: CASSWGGTGDSPLHF. CDR3 sequence (DNA): TGTGCCAGCAGTTGGGGGGGGACAGGGGATTCACCCCTCCACTTT.

This clone was counted a single time. This chain connects TRBV27 to TRBJ2-1; 8 positions agree with TRBD2. Trimming cost V 5 bases and J 3 bases; bases outside gene matches: 6. The CDR3 is 15 amino acids. Looked up from germline, CDR1 is MNHEY and CDR2 is SMNVEV (reference sequence). The CDR3 sequence is CASSPTSGHYNEQFF. CDR3 DNA: TGTGCCAGCAGTCCAACTAGCGGACACTACAATGAGCAGTTCTTC.

The CDR3 reads CASSASGGVNNEQFF. In DNA form, the CDR3 reads TGTGCCAGCAGCGCTAGCGGGGGGGTTAACAATGAGCAGTTCTTC. The rearrangement links TRBV9 to TRBJ2-1; 12 bases match TRBD2. Germline V gives CDR1 SGDLS, CDR2 YYNGEE. V lost 3 bases to trimming and J lost 5 bases; unmatched junction nucleotides: 3. The CDR3 extends over 15 amino acids.

The chain recombines TRBV5-5 with TRBJ1-4; D gene unclear. CDR3 length equals 13 residues. V lost 0 bases and J 8 bases, leaving 8 bases between the germline ends. The V gene's germline CDR1 is SGHKS and CDR2 YYEKEE (reference sequence). DNA for the CDR3: TGTGCCAGCAGCTTGGTCCAATCAGAAAAACTGTTTTTT. This encodes CASSLVQSEKLFF. The full variable domain, rest sourced from reference TRBV5-5 and TRBJ1-4, is DAGVTQSPTHLIKTRGQQVTLRCSPISGHKSVSWYQQVLGQGPQFIFQYYEKEERGRGNFPDRFSARQFPNYSSELNVNALLLGDSALYLCASSLVQSEKLFFGSGTQLSVL.

J is TRBJ1-1 and V is TRBV29-1; no clear D. The CDR3 length is 11 residues. Trimming took 5 bases from V and 7 from J, leaving 11 bases between them. CDR1 SQVTM and CDR2 ANQGSEA come from the germline V gene. In nucleotides, the CDR3 is TGCAGCGTTCGAGTCGCAATTGAAGCTTTCTTT. This translates into CSVRVAIEAFF.

The gene calls are TRBV27 and TRBJ2-2; 8 nucleotides line up with TRBD2. V trimming: 1 base; J trimming: 8 bases; junction bases outside the gene matches: 6. Germline CDR1 is MNHEY and CDR2 is SMNVEV (reference sequence). The CDR3 runs 15 residues. This CDR3 reads CASSLYPAGAGELFF. CDR3 in DNA: TGTGCCAGCAGTTTATACCCAGCGGGAGCTGGGGAGCTGTTTTTT.

This chain links TRBV15 with TRBJ2-7, with 9 bases that match TRBD1. The V and J ends lost 9 bases and 2 bases, in that order; junction bases with no gene match: 2. Germline V gene sequence: CDR1 LNHNV, CDR2 YYDKDF (reference sequence). The CDR3 totals 12 residues. The CDR3 loop reads CATGQGPYEQYF. The CDR3 coding sequence is TGTGCCACGGGACAGGGTCCCTACGAGCAGTACTTC.

The CDR3 nucleotides are TGCGCCAGCAGCCAAGAGTGGGCGGGCTTCCTTAATTCACCCCTCCACTTT. It is translated as CASSQEWAGFLNSPLHF. V usage is TRBV4-1 and J usage is TRBJ1-6, with D unresolved. The germline CDR1 and CDR2 sequences are MGHRA and YSYEKL. The CDR3 runs to 17 residues. V dropped 0 bases and J dropped 6 bases, with 15 bases sitting between them.

This chain links TRBV2 with TRBJ1-4, with unresolved D. CDR1 is SNHLY and CDR2 is FYNNEI in the germline V gene. The CDR3 runs to 15 residues. Trimming removed 0 bases from V and 6 bases from J, with 11 bases in between. The CDR3 DNA reads TGTGCCAGCAGTGAAGCGGGCAGGAGGTATGAAAAACTGTTTTTT. Translation: CASSEAGRRYEKLFF. Based on the CDR3 plus reference TRBV2 and TRBJ1-4, the full variable domain is EPEVTQTPSHQVTQMGQEVILRCVPISNHLYFYWYRQILGQKVEFLVSFYNNEISEKSEIFDDQFSVERPDGSNFTLKIRSTKLEDSAMYFCASSEAGRRYEKLFFGSGTQLSVL.

V usage is TRBV28 and J usage is TRBJ2-7; D remains ambiguous. CDR3 length: 18 residues. Per the germline V gene, CDR1 is MDHEN and CDR2 is SYDVKM. The V end lost 5 bases, the J end lost 2 bases, and 25 bases lay between the germline ends. The CDR3 DNA reads TGTGCCAGCAGTCCTACCCACGTAACTCGTCAATCCACCTACGAGCAGTACTTC. This encodes CASSPTHVTRQSTYEQYF.